These 21 T cell receptor beta chains share one sample of origin, sequenced in a study of blood T cell repertoires in COVID-19. Clones were sequenced by immunoSEQ multiplex PCR, and TCRdb holds only the in-frame ones, with some missing. The sample lists just over 80,000 clones, 81% occurring once. The sample consisted of peripheral blood. The source is an elderly man with acute or convalescent COVID-19.

The J gene is TRBJ2-7, the V gene TRBV15; TRBD2 matches 7 bases. The V and J ends lost 0 bases and 4 bases, in that order; junction bases with no gene match: 12. In germline, CDR1 is LNHNV, CDR2 YYDKDF (reference sequence). This CDR3 is built from 17 residues. Here the CDR3 DNA reads TGTGCCACCAGCAGAGATCCCCTAGGGGCGGGAGTTTACGAGCAGTACTTC. Protein sequence: CATSRDPLGAGVYEQYF.

In this sample, this clone turned up a few times. An end of the junction does not agree with germline; a read error may underlie this. This chain uses TRBV7-7 with TRBJ2-1; 14 bases match TRBD2. The CDR3 runs 16 residues. Germline values: CDR1 SSHAT, CDR2 FNYEAQ (reference sequence). Written as DNA, the CDR3 is TGTGCTAGCAGCTTACAGGGACTAGCGGGAGTGGGGGAGCAGTTCTTC. Translating gives CASSLQGLAGVGEQFF.

The chain joins TRBV27 to TRBJ2-1; the match to TRBD2 covers 13 bases. V was pared by 0 bases and J by 7 bases, with 3 bases of the junction left unmatched. The CDR3 covers 16 residues. CDR1 is MNHEY, CDR2 SMNVEV, per germline (reference sequence). CDR3 residues: CASSLSGLAGENEQFF. In nucleotides, the CDR3 is TGTGCCAGCAGTTTATCTGGACTAGCGGGAGAAAATGAGCAGTTCTTC.

Comments on this clone: Other DNA sequences within the sample encode an identical CDR3. The CDR3 is CASSSDRVAGNTIYF. The CDR3 DNA is TGTGCCAGCAGTTCAGACAGGGTTGCTGGAAACACCATATATTTT. The rearrangement links TRBV28 to TRBJ1-3, with TRBD1 identical over 7 bases. V was clipped by 4 bases and J by 2 bases; unmatched bases: 5. CDR1 and CDR2 from the germline V gene are MDHEN and SYDVKM. The CDR3 is 15 residues long. Based on the CDR3 plus reference TRBV28 and TRBJ1-3, the full variable domain is DVKVTQSSRYLVKRTGEKVFLECVQDMDHENMFWYRQDPGLGLRLIYFSYDVKMKEKGDIPEGYSVSREKKERFSLILESASTNQTSMYLCASSSDRVAGNTIYFGEGSWLTVV.

The chain joins TRBV18 to TRBJ1-1; D ambiguous. The CDR3 runs to 15 residues. Germline CDR1 reads KGHSH; CDR2 reads LQKENI. Trimming cost V 0 bases and J 2 bases, with 10 bases left between them. CDR3 DNA sequence: TGTGCCAGCTCACCACCGCACGGGTCTAACACTGAAGCTTTCTTT. It codes for CASSPPHGSNTEAFF.

The sample holds a few counts of this clone. This chain links TRBV5-1 with TRBJ2-5; 7 bases are shared with TRBD1. CDR1 and CDR2 (germline): SGHRS, YFSETQ. The CDR3 totals 13 residues. With V trimmed by 4 bases and J by 3 bases, 3 bases remained unmatched. The chain's CDR3 is CASSRGQKETQYF. CDR3 nucleotides: TGCGCCAGCAGCCGGGGACAGAAAGAGACCCAGTACTTC. Full variable domain (missing parts from reference TRBV5-1 and TRBJ2-5): KAGVTQTPRYLIKTRGQQVTLSCSPISGHRSVSWYQQTPGQGLQFLFEYFSETQRNKGNFPGRFSGRQFSNSRSEMNVSTLELGDSALYLCASSRGQKETQYFGPGTRLLVL.

The CDR3 reads CASRATDRGPGSPLHF. CDR3 sequence (DNA): TGTGCCAGCAGGGCTACCGACAGGGGGCCTGGGTCACCCCTCCACTTT. This chain connects TRBV28 to TRBJ1-6; 10 nucleotides align to TRBD1. From germline, CDR1 is MDHEN and CDR2 SYDVKM. V gave up 6 bases and J gave up 10 bases; unmatched junction bases: 12. This CDR3 is 16 amino acids long.

The chain is built from TRBV28 and TRBJ1-1; 7 nucleotides align to TRBD1. There are 14 residues in the CDR3. With V trimmed by 6 bases and J by 2 bases, 6 bases remained unmatched. Germline CDR1 MDHEN, CDR2 SYDVKM. Here the CDR3 DNA reads TGTGCCAGCAGCCGAGGGGGCGCAAACACTGAAGCTTTCTTT. Its protein is CASSRGGANTEAFF.

The chain combines TRBV6-5 with TRBJ1-1; D possibly corresponds to TRBD1 (5 bases). The CDR3 length is 13 residues. Germline assignment: CDR1 MNHEY and CDR2 SVGAGI. V dropped 0 bases and J dropped 8 bases, with 10 bases sitting between them. The CDR3 loop is CASSYSGTKEAFF. CDR3 nucleotide sequence: TGTGCCAGCAGTTACTCCGGGACTAAAGAAGCTTTCTTT.

J is TRBJ2-5 and V is TRBV3-1 (or the pseudogene TRBV3-2); 7 bases line up with TRBD2. Per the germline V gene, CDR1 is LGHDT and CDR2 is YNNKEL (reference sequence). Losses at the gene ends were 3 bases for V and 2 bases for J; bases not matched to a gene: 15. This CDR3 contains 18 residues. In nucleotides, the CDR3 is TGTGCCAGCAGCCAGGGAAGGGTGGCTAGCGGACTTCAAGAGACCCAGTACTTC. The encoded protein is CASSQGRVASGLQETQYF.

This clone was observed a handful of times. This chain connects TRBV18 to TRBJ2-2, with TRBD2 as a possible D gene (5 bases). The CDR3 contains 15 residues. Trimming shortened V by 1 base and J by 2 bases, and 8 bases separated the two germline ends. The germline gives CDR1 KGHSH, CDR2 LQKENI. The CDR3 bases are TGTGCCAGCTCACCACTAGCGACTAACACCGGGGAGCTGTTTTTT. This sequence encodes CASSPLATNTGELFF.

This chain links TRBV5-1 with TRBJ1-2, with D perhaps TRBD1 (5 bases). V was pared by 0 bases and J by 7 bases, with 19 bases between. Germline V lookup: CDR1 SGHRS, CDR2 YFSETQ. The CDR3 sequence is 16 residues long. This CDR3 reads CASSLVQAQERFGYTF. The CDR3 region has the DNA TGCGCCAGCAGCTTGGTGCAGGCACAGGAGCGATTTGGCTACACCTTC.

DNA of the CDR3: TGTGCCAGCAGTACCGACAGGGCCAATTCACCCCTCCACTTT. Translation gives CASSTDRANSPLHF. The chain links TRBV2 to TRBJ1-6; 7 bases are a match to TRBD1. The CDR3 consists of 14 residues. Germline lookup yields CDR1 SNHLY and CDR2 FYNNEI. The V segment lost 5 bases and the J segment 7 bases; nucleotides outside the gene matches: 5.

CDR3 protein: CASTGQLTEAFF. CDR3 sequence (DNA): TGTGCCAGCACCGGACAGCTCACTGAAGCTTTCTTT. V is TRBV6-5 and J is TRBJ1-1, with D perhaps matching TRBD1 (6 bases). Deletions cut 7 bases from V and 4 bases from J, with 10 bases between. Germline V gene sequence: CDR1 MNHEY, CDR2 SVGAGI. CDR3 length: 12 residues.

This clone was seen a single time. This chain connects TRBV7-2 to TRBJ1-1; 9 bases are a match to TRBD1. The CDR3 has 14 residues. The germline CDR1 and CDR2 sequences are SGHTA and FQGNSA. V dropped 5 bases and J dropped 7; count of bases not matched to a gene: 8. The CDR3 DNA reads TGTGCCAGCAGCCCCTGGACAGGGGTTTTTGAAGCTTTCTTT. Amino acids: CASSPWTGVFEAFF.

V is TRBV3-1 (or the pseudogene TRBV3-2) and J is TRBJ1-4, with 7 bases aligning to TRBD1. V shed 2 bases and J 13 bases; nucleotides not matched to a gene: 4. The CDR3 has 12 residues. The germline V gene encodes CDR1 LGHDT and CDR2 YNNKEL (reference sequence). As DNA, the CDR3 is TGTGCCAGCAGCCAACAGACAGGGATACTGTTTTTT. It specifies CASSQQTGILFF.

This rearrangement joins TRBV18 to TRBJ2-2, with D uncertain. The V gene lost 3 bases and the J gene lost 3 bases, with 14 bases spanning the gap. CDR3 length: 16 amino acids. Germline V gives CDR1 KGHSH, CDR2 LQKENI. The CDR3 here is CASSPLEAEYTGELFF. The CDR3 nucleotides are TGTGCCAGCTCACCCCTCGAAGCTGAATACACCGGGGAGCTGTTTTTT.

The chain links TRBV7-9 to TRBJ2-5, with D perhaps matching TRBD2 (6 bases). The CDR3 spans 15 residues. Trimming took 0 bases from V and 4 from J, leaving 12 bases between them. Germline V gene sequence: CDR1 SEHNR, CDR2 FQNEAQ (reference sequence). CDR3 nucleotides: TGTGCCAGCAGCTTAGCAACTAGCCGGGGAGAGACCCAGTACTTC. Residues: CASSLATSRGETQYF.

The V and J genes are TRBV5-1 and TRBJ2-3, with D perhaps TRBD1 (6 bases). Between the trimmed V and J ends, which lost 4 bases and 2 bases, there was a span of 14 bases. Germline CDR1 SGHRS, CDR2 YFSETQ. The CDR3 loop spans 15 amino acids. The CDR3 coding sequence is TGCGCCAGCAGCCGACAGGACCGGGACACAGATACGCAGTATTTT. This encodes CASSRQDRDTDTQYF.

V gene TRBV15 combines with J gene TRBJ2-2; tentatively, D is TRBD2 (6 bases). V was cut by 3 bases and J by 3 bases, with 20 bases left in between. The CDR3 covers 18 residues. CDR1 and CDR2 (germline): LNHNV, YYDKDF (reference sequence). The CDR3 loop is CATSSHPSRRGYTGELFF. The CDR3 bases are TGTGCCACCAGCAGTCACCCCTCGCGGCGGGGTTACACCGGGGAGCTGTTTTTT.

The chain carries TRBV27 and TRBJ1-3; D perhaps matches TRBD1 (6 bases). The V end lost 8 bases, the J end lost 4 bases, and 12 bases lay between the germline ends. The CDR3 has 13 residues. In germline, CDR1 is MNHEY, CDR2 SMNVEV (reference sequence). CDR3: CASFTGSGNTIYF. The DNA of the CDR3 is TGTGCCAGCTTCACAGGGTCCGGAAACACCATATATTTT.